This TCR beta chain was recorded in a study of technical replicates of blood from four donors. Clones were sequenced by immunoSEQ multiplex PCR, and TCRdb holds only the in-frame ones, with some missing. The sample holds some 80,000 clones, around 97% seen once. The CDR3 contains 13 residues. Per the germline V gene, CDR1 is LNHNV and CDR2 is YYDKDF (reference sequence). V lost 5 bases to trimming and J lost 4 bases, with 9 bases between them. This receptor was taken from a human donor in good health. Sequenced material: T cells isolated from PBMCs. The chain recombines TRBV15 with TRBJ1-5, with D unclear. The CDR3 coding sequence is TGTGCCACCAGCCGGCAGGCGAATCAGCCCCAGCATTTT. Protein sequence: CATSRQANQPQHF.